Each of the 3 T cell receptor beta chains below was sequenced from the same sample in a study of blood T cell repertoires in COVID-19. The protocol was immunoSEQ multiplex PCR, while the TCRdb copy is restricted to in-frame clones and leaves out a portion. The table includes over 100,000 clones, 85% to 90% detected once. The sample comprised peripheral blood. All receptors derive from a human donor in a cohort sampled during active COVID-19.

This clone is a singleton in its sample. The CDR3 here is CASTGTGYTEAFF. In DNA, the CDR3 is TGTGCCAGCACCGGGACAGGCTACACTGAAGCTTTCTTT. This chain joins TRBV12-3 or TRBV12-4 and TRBJ1-1; 8 positions match TRBD1. V lost 7 bases and J lost 3; bases outside the gene matches: 4. The CDR3 sequence is 13 residues long.

The rearrangement links TRBV10-3 to TRBJ2-2, with 9 bases lining up with TRBD1. The V and J ends lost 11 bases and 3 bases, in that order; junction bases with no gene match: 10. Per the germline V gene, CDR1 is ENHRY and CDR2 is SYGVKD. There are 15 residues in the CDR3. The CDR3 region is CAVKGQGSDTGELFF. The CDR3 region has the DNA TGTGCCGTCAAGGGACAGGGATCGGACACCGGGGAGCTGTTTTTT.

The genes are TRBV3-1 (or the pseudogene TRBV3-2) and TRBJ2-5, with 12 positions matching TRBD2. The CDR3 runs 17 residues. The germline V gene has CDR1 LGHDT and CDR2 YNNKEL (reference sequence). V was clipped by 2 bases and J by 0 bases; unmatched bases: 4. DNA for the CDR3: TGTGCCAGCAGCCAACTGGGGACTAGCGGGCACCAAGAGACCCAGTACTTC. Its translation is CASSQLGTSGHQETQYF.